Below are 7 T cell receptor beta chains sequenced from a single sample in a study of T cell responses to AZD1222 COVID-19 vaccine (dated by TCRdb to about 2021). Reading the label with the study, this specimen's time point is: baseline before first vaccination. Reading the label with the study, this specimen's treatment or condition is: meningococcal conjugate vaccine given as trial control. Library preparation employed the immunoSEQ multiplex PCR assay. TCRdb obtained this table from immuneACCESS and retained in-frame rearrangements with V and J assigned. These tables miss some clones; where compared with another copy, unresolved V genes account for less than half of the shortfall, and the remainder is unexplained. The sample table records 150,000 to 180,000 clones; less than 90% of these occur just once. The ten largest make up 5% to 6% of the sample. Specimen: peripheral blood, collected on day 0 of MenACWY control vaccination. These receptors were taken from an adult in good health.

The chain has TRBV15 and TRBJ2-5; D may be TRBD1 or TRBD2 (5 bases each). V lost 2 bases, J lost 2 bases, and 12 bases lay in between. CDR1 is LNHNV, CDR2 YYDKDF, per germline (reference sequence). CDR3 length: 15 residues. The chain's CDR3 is CATSRSPGPQETQYF. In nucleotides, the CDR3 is TGTGCCACCAGCAGATCCCCGGGACCACAAGAGACCCAGTACTTC.

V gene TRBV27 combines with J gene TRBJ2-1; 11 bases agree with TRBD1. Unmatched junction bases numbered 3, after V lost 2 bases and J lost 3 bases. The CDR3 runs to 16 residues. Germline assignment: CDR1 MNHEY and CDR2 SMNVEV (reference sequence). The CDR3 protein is CASSLGGTGGYNEQFF. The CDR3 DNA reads TGTGCCAGCAGTTTAGGAGGGACAGGGGGCTACAATGAGCAGTTCTTC.

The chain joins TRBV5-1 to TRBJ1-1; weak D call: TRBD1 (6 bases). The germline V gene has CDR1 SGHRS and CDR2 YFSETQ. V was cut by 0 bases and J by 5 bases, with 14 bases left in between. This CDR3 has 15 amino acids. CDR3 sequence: CASSLVLGAGTEAFF. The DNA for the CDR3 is TGCGCCAGCAGCTTGGTGTTGGGGGCAGGGACTGAAGCTTTCTTT. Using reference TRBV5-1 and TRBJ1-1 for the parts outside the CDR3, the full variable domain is KAGVTQTPRYLIKTRGQQVTLSCSPISGHRSVSWYQQTPGQGLQFLFEYFSETQRNKGNFPGRFSGRQFSNSRSEMNVSTLELGDSALYLCASSLVLGAGTEAFFGQGTRLTVV.

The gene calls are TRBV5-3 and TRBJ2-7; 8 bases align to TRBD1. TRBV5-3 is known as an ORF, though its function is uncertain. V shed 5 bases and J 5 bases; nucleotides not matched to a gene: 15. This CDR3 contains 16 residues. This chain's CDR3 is CARRGMPGTGSHEQYV. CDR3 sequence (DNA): TGTGCCAGAAGGGGGATGCCCGGGACAGGTAGCCACGAGCAGTACGTC.

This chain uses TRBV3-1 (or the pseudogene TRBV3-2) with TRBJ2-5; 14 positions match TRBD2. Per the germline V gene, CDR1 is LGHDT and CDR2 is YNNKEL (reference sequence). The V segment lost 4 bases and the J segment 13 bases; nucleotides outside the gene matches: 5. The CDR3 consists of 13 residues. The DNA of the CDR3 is TGTGCCAGCAGCCCAAGGACTAGCGGGGGGTGGTACTTC. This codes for CASSPRTSGGWYF.

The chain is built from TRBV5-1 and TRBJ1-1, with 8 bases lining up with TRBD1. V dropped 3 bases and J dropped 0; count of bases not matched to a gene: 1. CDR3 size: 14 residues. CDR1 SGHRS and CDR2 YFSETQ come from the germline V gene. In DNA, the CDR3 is TGCGCCAGCAGCTCCAGGGGGCTGAACACTGAAGCTTTCTTT. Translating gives CASSSRGLNTEAFF.

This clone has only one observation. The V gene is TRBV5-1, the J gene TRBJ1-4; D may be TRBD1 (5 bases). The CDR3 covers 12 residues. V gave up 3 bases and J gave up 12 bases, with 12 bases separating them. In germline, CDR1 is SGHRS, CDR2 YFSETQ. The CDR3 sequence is CASSSGYSELFF. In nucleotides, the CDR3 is TGCGCCAGCAGCTCAGGGTATTCAGAACTGTTTTTT.